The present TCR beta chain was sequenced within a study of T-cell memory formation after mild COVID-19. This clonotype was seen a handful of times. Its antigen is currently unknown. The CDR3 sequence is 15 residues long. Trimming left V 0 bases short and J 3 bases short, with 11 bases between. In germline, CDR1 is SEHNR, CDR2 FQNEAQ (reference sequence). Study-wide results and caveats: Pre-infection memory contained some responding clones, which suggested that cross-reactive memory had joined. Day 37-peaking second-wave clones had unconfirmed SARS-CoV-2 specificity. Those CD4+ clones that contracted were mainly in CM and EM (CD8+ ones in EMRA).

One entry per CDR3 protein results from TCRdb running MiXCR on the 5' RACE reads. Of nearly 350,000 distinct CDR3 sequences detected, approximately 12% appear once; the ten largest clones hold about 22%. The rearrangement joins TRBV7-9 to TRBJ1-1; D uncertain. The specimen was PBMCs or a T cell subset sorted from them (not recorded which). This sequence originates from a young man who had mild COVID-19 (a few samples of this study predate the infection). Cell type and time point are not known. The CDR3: CASSLAPSGDTEAFF. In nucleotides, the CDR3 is TGTGCCAGCAGCTTAGCCCCGTCTGGGGACACTGAAGCTTTCTTT.